This TCR beta chain was observed in a study of blood T cell repertoires in COVID-19. Study-wide context: Acute-phase and convalescent COVID-19 samples originated in the United States, Italy and Spain. PBMCs, B-cell-depleted T cells, or T cells provided the cDNA or gDNA that made up the material.

Methods used by the authors: Reference gene primer amplification gave nucleated cell count estimates. This table comes from immunoSEQ multiplex PCR, and its TCRdb copy is limited to in-frame clones, with some not included. The V and J calls and clone size come from that table; D and trimming were worked out from the DNA. The data hold approximately 15,000 clones, with more than 70% observed a single time. This clone was recorded only once. Distinct nucleotide sequences in the sample also encode this CDR3. This CDR3 comprises 13 residues. V shed 9 bases and J shed 7 bases, with 18 bases lying between them. The germline CDR1 and CDR2 sequences are LNHNV and YYDKDF (reference sequence).

Sequencing was carried out using peripheral blood. The sequence derives from a human donor in a cohort sampled during active COVID-19. The chain recombines TRBV15 with TRBJ1-2; possible D gene TRBD1, 5 bases. CDR3 coding DNA: TGTGCCACTTTAAACGGGGTCGGGGGTGGCTACACCTTC. Protein sequence: CATLNGVGGGYTF.